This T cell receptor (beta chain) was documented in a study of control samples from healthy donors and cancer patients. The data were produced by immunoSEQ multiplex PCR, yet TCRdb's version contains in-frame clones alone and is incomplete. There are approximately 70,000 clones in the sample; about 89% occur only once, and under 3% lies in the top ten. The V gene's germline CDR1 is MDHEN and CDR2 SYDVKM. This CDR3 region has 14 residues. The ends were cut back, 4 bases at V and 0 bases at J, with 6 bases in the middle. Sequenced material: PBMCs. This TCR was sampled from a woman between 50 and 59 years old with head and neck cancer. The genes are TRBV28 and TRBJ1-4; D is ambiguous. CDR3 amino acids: CASSYISTNEKLFF. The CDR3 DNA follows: TGTGCCAGCAGTTATATTTCAACTAATGAAAAACTGTTTTTT.